These 32 T cell receptor beta chains were sequenced from one sample in a study of cytomegalovirus exposure and HLA in healthy donors (dated by TCRdb to about 2017). Library preparation was by the immunoSEQ multiplex PCR assay. For the multiplex PCR, a mixture combining 60 forward primers for TCR Vbeta segments and 13 reverse primers for TCR Jbeta segments was used. TCRdb's version of the immuneACCESS table is confined to in-frame rearrangements and falls short of the full clone set. An unresolved V gene accounts for under half of the shortfall where checked; the remainder is of unknown origin. For this sample the table gives approximately 190,000 clones, of which 81% were detected only once. The ten largest clones capture 3% to 4% of the sample. Input material: PBMCs. Receptor source: a man between 50 and 59 years old in good health and CMV-seronegative.

The gene calls are TRBV7-8 and TRBJ1-1; D is perhaps TRBD1 (6 bases). There are 15 residues in the CDR3. Trimming left V 1 base short and J 4 bases short, with 13 bases between. Germline values: CDR1 SGHVS, CDR2 FQNEAQ. The CDR3 protein is CASSLVGGQGTEAFF. CDR3 coding DNA: TGTGCCAGCAGCTTAGTGGGGGGGCAGGGCACTGAAGCTTTCTTT.

Concerning this clone itself: An end of the junction does not agree with germline; a read error may underlie this. V is TRBV7-9 and J is TRBJ1-6, with TRBD1 matching 8 bases. The CDR3 runs to 16 residues. The germline gives CDR1 SEHNR, CDR2 FQNEAQ (reference sequence). The CDR3 reads CSSSRQGRSYNSPLHF. CDR3 bases: TGTTCCAGCAGCAGACAGGGGCGCTCCTATAATTCACCCCTCCACTTT.

The chain carries TRBV2 and TRBJ2-5, with D possibly being TRBD1 (5 bases). Between the trimmed V and J ends, which lost 1 base and 5 bases, there was a span of 8 bases. CDR1 is SNHLY, CDR2 FYNNEI, per germline. The CDR3 is 13 amino acids. CDR3 sequence: CASSEGKGETQYF. CDR3 bases: TGTGCCAGCAGTGAAGGGAAGGGGGAGACCCAGTACTTC.

This clone occurred a few times. This chain uses TRBV2 with TRBJ1-2; no firm D call. Trimming pared 0 bases from V and 4 bases from J, leaving 6 bases between. There are 13 residues in the CDR3. Looked up from germline, CDR1 is SNHLY and CDR2 is FYNNEI. The CDR3 bases are TGTGCCAGCAGTGAAGCAGGAGGCTATGGCTACACCTTC. Translation gives CASSEAGGYGYTF.

The CDR3 loop reads CASSGDRGWTEAFF. CDR3 DNA: TGTGCCAGCAGCGGGGACAGGGGGTGGACTGAAGCTTTCTTT. This chain joins TRBV7-2 and TRBJ1-1, with 11 bases identical to TRBD1. This CDR3 is 14 amino acids long. Per germline, CDR1 SGHTA and CDR2 FQGNSA. V was clipped by 5 bases and J by 5 bases; unmatched bases: 4.

The chain has TRBV6-1 and TRBJ1-2, with 7 bases that match TRBD1. The CDR3 length is 13 residues. The ends lost 6 bases at V and 2 bases at J; junction bases unmatched: 3. CDR1 and CDR2 from the germline V gene are MNHNS and SASEGT. Here the CDR3 DNA reads TGTGCCAGCAGGATGACAGGGAACTATGGCTACACCTTC. Translation gives CASRMTGNYGYTF.

The chain links TRBV7-2 to TRBJ1-5, with D unresolved. CDR3 length equals 14 residues. Trimming stripped 8 bases from V and 6 bases from J, with 17 bases between. CDR1 SGHTA and CDR2 FQGNSA come from the germline V gene. CDR3 loop: CASCMDLASQPQHF. CDR3 nucleotide sequence: TGTGCCAGCTGCATGGACTTGGCGAGTCAGCCCCAGCATTTT.

Remarks on this clone: Mismatch with germline at one junction end may stem from a read error. This sequence joins TRBV6-1 and TRBJ2-1, with a possible D match to TRBD2 (6 bases). CDR1 MNHNS and CDR2 SASEGT come from the germline V gene. The CDR3 totals 14 residues. CDR3 sequence reads: CACSPRGSYNEQFF. DNA for the CDR3: TGTGCCTGCAGTCCCCGGGGGTCCTACAATGAGCAGTTCTTC.

The chain is built from TRBV11-2 and TRBJ2-1, with D unresolved. This CDR3 spans 11 amino acids. Germline V gene sequence: CDR1 SGHAT, CDR2 FQNNGV. Trimming stripped 6 bases from V and 10 bases from J, with 10 bases between. CDR3 DNA sequence: TGTGCCAGCAGTTTTACGGTGGAGCAGTTCTTC. This translates into CASSFTVEQFF.

J is TRBJ2-1 and V is TRBV6-5, with 10 bases identical to TRBD1. The ends lost 6 bases at V and 13 bases at J; junction bases unmatched: 12. CDR1 and CDR2 (germline): MNHEY, SVGAGI. This CDR3 region has 14 residues. The CDR3 DNA follows: TGTGCCAGCAGCCTTCCTCGGGACAGGGGAGTTCAGTTCTTC. Protein sequence: CASSLPRDRGVQFF.

V is TRBV10-3 and J is TRBJ1-2; 8 bases map to TRBD1. J was trimmed by 8 bases and V by 4 bases; bases with no gene match: 6. Germline CDR1 ENHRY, CDR2 SYGVKD. The CDR3 runs 13 residues. CDR3 bases: TGTGCCATCAGTGCGGACAGGGACGGAGGCTACACCTTC. It yields the protein CAISADRDGGYTF.

This sequence joins TRBV5-6 and TRBJ2-2; the D gene is possibly TRBD2 (7 bases). There are 16 residues in the CDR3. Per the germline V gene, CDR1 is SGHDT and CDR2 is YYEEEE. Trimming took 6 bases from V and 6 from J, leaving 21 bases between them. This chain's CDR3 is CASIPPKGGAAGELFF. The CDR3 nucleotides are TGTGCCAGCATCCCCCCGAAGGGGGGGGCGGCCGGGGAGCTGTTTTTT.

The rearrangement joins TRBV6-5 to TRBJ2-7; perhaps TRBD1 as D (7 bases). The CDR3 contains 11 residues. CDR1 MNHEY and CDR2 SVGAGI come from the germline V gene. Trimming pared 8 bases from V and 6 bases from J, leaving 11 bases between. The CDR3 nucleotides are TGTGCCAGCGGCCAGGGGGGCGAGCAGTACTTC. Protein product: CASGQGGEQYF.

The V and J genes are TRBV27 and TRBJ2-7, with 8 bases matching TRBD2. V lost 4 bases and J lost 4; bases outside the gene matches: 6. The CDR3 totals 14 residues. CDR1 and CDR2 (germline): MNHEY, SMNVEV (reference sequence). The CDR3 sequence: CASSSRGGLYEQYF. In nucleotides, the CDR3 is TGTGCCAGCAGTTCCCGGGGGGGGCTGTACGAGCAGTACTTC.

V usage is TRBV25-1 and J usage is TRBJ2-5; a weak D match, TRBD2 (7 bases). V lost 6 bases, J lost 5 bases, and 19 bases lay in between. The CDR3 runs to 15 residues. Per germline, CDR1 MGHDK and CDR2 SYGVNS. The CDR3 loop is CASSPFGGRGETQYF. Written as DNA, the CDR3 is TGTGCCAGCAGCCCCTTCGGGGGGCGCGGGGAGACCCAGTACTTC. Drawing the rest from reference TRBV25-1 and TRBJ2-5, the complete variable domain is EADIYQTPRYLVIGTGKKITLECSQTMGHDKMYWYQQDPGMELHLIHYSYGVNSTEKGDLSSESTVSRIRTEHFPLTLESARPSHTSQYLCASSPFGGRGETQYFGPGTRLLVL.

V gene TRBV4-3 combines with J gene TRBJ1-4; D remains unclear. The CDR3 is made up of 16 amino acids. The ends were cut back, 0 bases at V and 7 bases at J, with 15 bases in the middle. The germline gives CDR1 LGHNA, CDR2 YSLEER. Written as DNA, the CDR3 is TGCGCCAGCAGCCAAGATTTACCCCGACGGGGTGAAAAACTGTTTTTT. This codes for CASSQDLPRRGEKLFF.

The chain joins TRBV27 to TRBJ1-1; maybe TRBD1 (6 bases). Trimming stripped 1 base from V and 6 bases from J, with 18 bases between. Germline V gives CDR1 MNHEY, CDR2 SMNVEV (reference sequence). The CDR3 contains 16 residues. In nucleotides, the CDR3 is TGTGCCAGCAGTTTATACCCAACAGGGAGGGAGTCTGAAGCTTTCTTT. Residues: CASSLYPTGRESEAFF.

This chain uses TRBV5-6 with TRBJ1-1, with 9 bases matching TRBD1. The CDR3 is 16 amino acids. The V and J ends lost 4 bases and 6 bases, in that order; junction bases with no gene match: 13. Germline V gene sequence: CDR1 SGHDT, CDR2 YYEEEE. CDR3 amino acids: CASSPDRGVYHPEAFF. For the CDR3, the DNA is TGTGCCAGCAGCCCTGACAGGGGGGTGTATCATCCTGAAGCTTTCTTT.

Written as DNA, the CDR3 is TGTGCCAGCAAAAAATCCGGGACAGAAAATTCACCCCTCCACTTT. Protein sequence: CASKKSGTENSPLHF. The genes are TRBV2 and TRBJ1-6, with 7 bases matching TRBD1. The junction had 10 bases not matched to a gene; V was cut back by 7 bases and J by 7 bases. There are 15 residues in the CDR3. Germline V gene sequence: CDR1 SNHLY, CDR2 FYNNEI.

V gene TRBV2 combines with J gene TRBJ1-1; D is uncertain. Germline V gene sequence: CDR1 SNHLY, CDR2 FYNNEI. Deletions cut 6 bases from V and 8 bases from J, with 19 bases between. This CDR3 is 14 amino acids long. The CDR3 here is CASRIFRERSEAFF. DNA of the CDR3: TGTGCCAGCAGAATCTTCCGGGAGAGGTCAGAAGCTTTCTTT. Together with reference TRBV2 and TRBJ1-1, the CDR3 gives the full variable domain: EPEVTQTPSHQVTQMGQEVILRCVPISNHLYFYWYRQILGQKVEFLVSFYNNEISEKSEIFDDQFSVERPDGSNFTLKIRSTKLEDSAMYFCASRIFRERSEAFFGQGTRLTVV.

V usage is TRBV2 and J usage is TRBJ2-7; the match to TRBD1 covers 7 bases. Germline CDR1 reads SNHLY; CDR2 reads FYNNEI. Germline trimming cut 6 bases from V and 0 bases from J; bases unmatched to any gene: 8. CDR3 size: 15 residues. CDR3 sequence (DNA): TGTGCCAGCAGGGCCCACAGGGGACGCTCCTACGAGCAGTACTTC. It yields the protein CASRAHRGRSYEQYF.

The V call is TRBV7-3, the J call TRBJ1-1, with D maybe TRBD1 (6 bases). Per germline, CDR1 SGHTA and CDR2 FQGTGA. Trimming took off 1 base at V and 3 bases at J, with 9 bases between the two ends. The CDR3 covers 14 residues. CDR3 DNA: TGTGCCAGCAGCTTAAGGGGGCAGTACACTGAAGCTTTCTTT. The encoded protein is CASSLRGQYTEAFF.

The chain couples TRBV5-1 to TRBJ1-2; possibly TRBD1 for D (6 bases). From germline, CDR1 is SGHRS and CDR2 YFSETQ. The CDR3 length is 16 residues. Trimming removed 0 bases from V and 2 bases from J, with 14 bases in between. This CDR3 is CASSLGGGGVNYGYTF. The CDR3 DNA follows: TGCGCCAGCAGCTTGGGAGGGGGGGGAGTGAACTATGGCTACACCTTC.

The rearrangement uses TRBV10-3 and TRBJ1-1; 7 bases map to TRBD1. Germline values: CDR1 ENHRY, CDR2 SYGVKD. This CDR3 has 13 amino acids. With 7 bases clipped from V and 6 bases from J, the junction kept 8 bases outside the gene matches. For the CDR3, the DNA is TGTGCCATCACCGGGACAGTCGGGTCTGAAGCTTTCTTT. Translating gives CAITGTVGSEAFF.

V and J are TRBV9 and TRBJ1-4; tentative D call: TRBD1 (5 bases). Germline values: CDR1 SGDLS, CDR2 YYNGEE. The germline V and J ends were trimmed by 0 bases and 3 bases, with 9 bases remaining between them. This CDR3 comprises 15 residues. The CDR3 sequence is CASSVEGESNEKLFF. The CDR3 DNA is TGTGCCAGCAGCGTAGAAGGGGAATCTAATGAAAAACTGTTTTTT.

J is TRBJ1-1 and V is TRBV11-2, with 8 bases fitting TRBD1. The CDR3 extends over 15 amino acids. Germline CDR1 reads SGHAT; CDR2 reads FQNNGV. J lost 3 bases, V lost 7 bases, and 10 bases had no gene match. The CDR3 region is CASTNLGQGYTEAFF. The CDR3 coding sequence is TGTGCCAGCACCAACCTCGGACAGGGCTACACTGAAGCTTTCTTT.

The chain recombines TRBV27 with TRBJ1-4; no reliable D call. The V and J ends lost 1 base and 0 bases respectively, with 12 bases between them. The CDR3 totals 17 residues. Germline CDR1 reads MNHEY; CDR2 reads SMNVEV (reference sequence). The CDR3 loop reads CASSLYSRRATNEKLFF. The DNA of the CDR3 is TGTGCCAGCAGTTTATATTCTCGGCGGGCAACTAATGAAAAACTGTTTTTT.

CDR3: CASREQTSGASDTQYF. The CDR3 nucleotides read TGCGCCAGCAGGGAACAGACTAGCGGGGCGTCGGATACGCAGTATTTT. The chain links TRBV5-1 to TRBJ2-3, with TRBD2 matching over 11 bases. Germline V gene sequence: CDR1 SGHRS, CDR2 YFSETQ. The CDR3 has 16 residues. V trimming: 5 bases; J trimming: 6 bases; junction bases outside the gene matches: 11.

Only a few counts were recorded for this clone. The chain has TRBV27 and TRBJ2-3; D possibly corresponds to TRBD2 (5 bases). The CDR3 sequence is 12 residues long. Trimming pared 10 bases from V and 0 bases from J, leaving 8 bases between. Germline values: CDR1 MNHEY, CDR2 SMNVEV (reference sequence). The CDR3 DNA follows: TGTGCCACCACGGGGAGCACAGATACGCAGTATTTT. It encodes CATTGSTDTQYF.

The rearrangement joins TRBV7-6 to TRBJ2-2; D might be TRBD2 (6 bases). CDR3 length: 17 residues. V was clipped by 3 bases and J by 1 base, with 15 bases between them. Germline CDR1 and CDR2: SGHVS and FNYEAQ. The CDR3 sequence: CASSLGGVRGNTGELFF. The CDR3 nucleotides read TGTGCCAGCAGCTTGGGAGGTGTGCGGGGGAACACCGGGGAGCTGTTTTTT. The full variable domain, rest sourced from reference TRBV7-6 and TRBJ2-2, is GAGVSQSPRYKVTKRGQDVALRCDPISGHVSLYWYRQALGQGPEFLTYFNYEAQQDKSGLPNDRFSAERPEGSISTLTIQRTEQRDSAMYRCASSLGGVRGNTGELFFGEGSRLTVL.

DNA for the CDR3: TGTGCCAGCAGCTTGGGCCCCGAGCAGTACTTC. Protein sequence: CASSLGPEQYF. The rearrangement joins TRBV7-8 to TRBJ2-7; D remains unclear. CDR1 is SGHVS, CDR2 FQNEAQ, per germline. V was trimmed by 3 bases and J by 6 bases, leaving 6 bases between them. The CDR3 runs to 11 residues. Full variable domain (missing parts from reference TRBV7-8 and TRBJ2-7): GAGVSQSPRYKVAKRGQDVALRCDPISGHVSLFWYQQALGQGPEFLTYFQNEAQLDKSGLPSDRFFAERPEGSVSTLKIQRTQQEDSAVYLCASSLGPEQYFGPGTRLTVT.

J is TRBJ2-1 and V is TRBV19; D not certain. Trimming pared 7 bases from V and 4 bases from J, leaving 8 bases between. Germline values: CDR1 LNHDA, CDR2 SQIVND (reference sequence). The length of the CDR3 is 12 residues. This CDR3 reads CASKNGYNEQFF. CDR3 in DNA: TGTGCCAGTAAGAACGGTTACAATGAGCAGTTCTTC. Full variable domain (remainder filled in from reference TRBV19 and TRBJ2-1): DGGITQSPKYLFRKEGQNVTLSCEQNLNHDAMYWYRQDPGQGLRLIYYSQIVNDFQKGDIAEGYSVSREKKESFPLTVTSAQKNPTAFYLCASKNGYNEQFFGPGTRLTVL.